The TCR beta chain described here comes from a study of control samples from healthy donors and cancer patients. Produced via immunoSEQ multiplex PCR; TCRdb's table is partial and in-frame only. Among more than 110,000 clones listed, roughly nine tenths were seen once. This CDR3 is built from 14 residues. The chain combines TRBV21-1 with TRBJ1-5; no DNA check was done on the table's D call, TRBD1. TRBV21-1 is termed a pseudogene. Sequencing input: blood. The receptor was isolated from a woman aged 30 to 39 in good health. CDR3 nucleotides: TGTGCCAGCAGTCGGGGACAAATCAATCAGCCCCAGCATTTT. Protein product: CASSRGQINQPQHF.